This TCR beta chain is drawn from a study of cytomegalovirus exposure and HLA in healthy donors. General study findings and limits: Analysis was performed later, and it showed HLA-associated TCR beta chains to be more clonally expanded than equally common others.

PCR amplification relied on 60 Vbeta primers (plus 13 Jbeta primers). Sequencing used immunoSEQ multiplex PCR; TCRdb keeps in-frame clones, though not all of them. The sample lists some 110,000 clones; approximately 82% were seen once. The CDR3 sequence is 14 residues long. Germline-derived CDR1 and CDR2 are MNHNY and SVGAGI (reference sequence). The V end lost 7 bases, the J end lost 2 bases, and 15 bases lay between the germline ends. This clone was observed a few times. Its antigen is unidentified. This clonotype was sampled from a man in his forties in good health and CMV-seronegative. This chain connects TRBV6-6 to TRBJ2-7; D is perhaps TRBD2 (6 bases). The sequencing sample was made of PBMCs. The CDR3 reads CASTLAPGTYEQYF. The CDR3 DNA reads as TGTGCCAGCACCCTAGCGCCGGGAACCTACGAGCAGTACTTC.